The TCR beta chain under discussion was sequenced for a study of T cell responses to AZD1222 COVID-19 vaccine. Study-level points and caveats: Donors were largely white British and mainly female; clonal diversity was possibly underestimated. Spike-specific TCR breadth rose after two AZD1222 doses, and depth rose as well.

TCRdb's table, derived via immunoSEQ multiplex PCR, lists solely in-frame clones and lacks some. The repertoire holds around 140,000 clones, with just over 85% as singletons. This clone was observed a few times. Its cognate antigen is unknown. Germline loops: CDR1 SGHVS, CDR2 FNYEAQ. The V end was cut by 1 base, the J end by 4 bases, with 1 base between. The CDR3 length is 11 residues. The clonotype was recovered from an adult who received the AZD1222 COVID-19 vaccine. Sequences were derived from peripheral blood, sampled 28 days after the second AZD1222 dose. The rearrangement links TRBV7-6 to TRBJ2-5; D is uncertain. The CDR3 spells CASSLVETQYF. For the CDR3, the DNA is TGTGCCAGCAGCTTAGTAGAGACCCAGTACTTC.